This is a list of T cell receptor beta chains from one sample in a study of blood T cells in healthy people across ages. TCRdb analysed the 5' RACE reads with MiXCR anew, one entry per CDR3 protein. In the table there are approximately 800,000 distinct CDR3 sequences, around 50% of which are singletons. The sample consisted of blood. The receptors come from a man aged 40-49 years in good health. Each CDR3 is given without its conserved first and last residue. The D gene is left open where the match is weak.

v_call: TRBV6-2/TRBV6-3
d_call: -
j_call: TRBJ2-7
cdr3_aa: ASSYFDWDVAY

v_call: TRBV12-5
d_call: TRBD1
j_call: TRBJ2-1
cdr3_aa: ASGRGDRHSDEQF

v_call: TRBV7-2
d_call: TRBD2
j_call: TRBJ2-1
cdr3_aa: ASSFRSPTSGGTNEQF

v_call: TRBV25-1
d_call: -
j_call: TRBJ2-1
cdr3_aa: ASSRLINEQF

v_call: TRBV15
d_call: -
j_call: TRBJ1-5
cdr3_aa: ATSRDLGAGVLSNQPQH

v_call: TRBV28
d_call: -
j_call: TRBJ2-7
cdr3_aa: ASSPPAHYEQY

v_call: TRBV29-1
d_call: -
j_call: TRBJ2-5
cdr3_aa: SIWAGETQY

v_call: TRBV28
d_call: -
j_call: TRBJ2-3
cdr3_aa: ASSLFGHGDTQY

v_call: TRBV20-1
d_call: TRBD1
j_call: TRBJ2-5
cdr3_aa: SARGNRGRFNEQY

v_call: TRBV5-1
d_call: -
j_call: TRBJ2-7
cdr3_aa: ASSLEEGEQY

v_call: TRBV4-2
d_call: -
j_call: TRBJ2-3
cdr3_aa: ASSQEVTPPGRDTQY

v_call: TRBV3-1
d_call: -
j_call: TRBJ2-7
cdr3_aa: ASRPRASSHEQY

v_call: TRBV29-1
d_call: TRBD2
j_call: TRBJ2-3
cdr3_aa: SEAQGLGGRPTDTQY

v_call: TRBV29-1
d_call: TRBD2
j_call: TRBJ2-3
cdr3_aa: SVDVGGSTDTQY

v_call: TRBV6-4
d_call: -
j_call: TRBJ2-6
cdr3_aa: ASSDSAGAVSGANVLT

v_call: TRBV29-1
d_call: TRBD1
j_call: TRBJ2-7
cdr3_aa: SVGLLTGLREQY

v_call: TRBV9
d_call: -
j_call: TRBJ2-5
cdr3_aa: ASSVPGRETQY

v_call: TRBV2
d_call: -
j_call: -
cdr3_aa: AGQGPRGTQY

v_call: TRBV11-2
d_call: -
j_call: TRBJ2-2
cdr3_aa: ASSPRAGDNTGELF

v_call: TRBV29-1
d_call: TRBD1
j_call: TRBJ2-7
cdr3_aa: SVEGQGSGQY

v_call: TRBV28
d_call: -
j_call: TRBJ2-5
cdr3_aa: ASSWAIGETQY

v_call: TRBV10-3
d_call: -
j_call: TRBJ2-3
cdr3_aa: AIQLEGAITDTQY

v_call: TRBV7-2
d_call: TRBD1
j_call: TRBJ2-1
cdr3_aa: ASSPRQGSYNEQF

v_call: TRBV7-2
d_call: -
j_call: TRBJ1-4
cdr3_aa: ASRLSPATNEKLF